The TCR beta chain under discussion was sequenced for a study of cytomegalovirus exposure and HLA in healthy donors. With regard to this clone: The antigen remains undetermined.

In the PCR, 60 Vbeta and 13 Jbeta primers were used. This table comes from immunoSEQ multiplex PCR, and its TCRdb copy is limited to in-frame clones, with some not included. This table holds approximately 160,000 clones, roughly 75% found once. Study-level results: 150 to 200 TCR beta chains were listed as cytomegalovirus-associated. What a later analysis showed was that several of the most significant clusters appeared linked to common viral pathogens.

The CDR3 runs 14 residues. Germline values: CDR1 MNHEY, CDR2 SMNVEV (reference sequence). Deletions cut 0 bases from V and 2 bases from J, with 7 bases between. The receptor comes from a male donor in good health and CMV-seronegative. Source material: PBMCs. This chain links TRBV27 with TRBJ1-2; D is uncertain. CDR3 DNA: TGTGCCAGCAGTTTATCTCCGTTCAACTATGGCTACACCTTC. This sequence encodes CASSLSPFNYGYTF.